This TCR beta chain comes out of a study of cytomegalovirus exposure and HLA in healthy donors. After removal of 6 bases from V and 7 bases from J, the junction contained 10 bases not matched to a gene. Germline values: CDR1 MDHEN, CDR2 SYDVKM. The CDR3 sequence is 16 residues long. The PCR ran on 60 Vbeta and 13 Jbeta primers. TCRdb's copy holds only in-frame clones and misses some; the assay was immunoSEQ multiplex PCR. The table lists about 190,000 clones, roughly 80% of them singletons. Sequencing used PBMCs. The J gene is TRBJ1-6, the V gene TRBV28; the match to TRBD1 covers 9 bases. The clonotype comes from a woman under 30 in good health and CMV-seronegative. This chain's CDR3 is CASSTPSGTGNSPLHF. CDR3 bases: TGTGCCAGCAGCACCCCCTCCGGGACAGGGAATTCACCCCTCCACTTT.